This TCR beta chain was captured in a study of cytomegalovirus exposure and HLA in healthy donors. Data came from immunoSEQ multiplex PCR; TCRdb stores just in-frame clones and leaves some out. The data hold hundreds of thousands of clones, with 86% observed a single time. V shed 5 bases, J shed 4 bases, and the junction held 4 bases outside the gene matches. Germline lookup yields CDR1 SQVTM and CDR2 ANQGSEA. The CDR3 length is 15 residues. The rearrangement joins TRBV29-1 to TRBJ2-5, with TRBD2 matching over 16 bases. Source material: PBMCs. This TCR was sampled from a woman younger than 35 in good health and CMV-seronegative. CDR3 sequence reads: CSVLGLAGGRETQYF. The CDR3 DNA reads TGCAGCGTTTTGGGACTAGCGGGAGGGAGAGAGACCCAGTACTTC.